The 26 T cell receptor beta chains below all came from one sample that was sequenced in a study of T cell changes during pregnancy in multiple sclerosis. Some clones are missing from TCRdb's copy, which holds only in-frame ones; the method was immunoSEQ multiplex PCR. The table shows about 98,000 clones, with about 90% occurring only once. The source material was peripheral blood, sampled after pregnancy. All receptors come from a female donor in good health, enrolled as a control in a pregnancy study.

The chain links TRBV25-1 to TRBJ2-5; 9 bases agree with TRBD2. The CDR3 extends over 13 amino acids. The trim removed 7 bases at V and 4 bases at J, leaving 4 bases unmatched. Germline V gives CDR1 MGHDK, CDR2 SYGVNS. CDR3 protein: CASTLAGRETQYF. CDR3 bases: TGTGCCAGCACTCTAGCGGGAAGAGAGACCCAGTACTTC.

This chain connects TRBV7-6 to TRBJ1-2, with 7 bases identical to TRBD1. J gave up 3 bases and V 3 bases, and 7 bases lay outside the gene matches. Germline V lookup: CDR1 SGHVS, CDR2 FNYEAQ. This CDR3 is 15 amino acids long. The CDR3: CASSFTGALDYGYTF. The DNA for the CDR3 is TGTGCCAGCAGCTTCACAGGGGCTCTCGACTATGGCTACACCTTC.

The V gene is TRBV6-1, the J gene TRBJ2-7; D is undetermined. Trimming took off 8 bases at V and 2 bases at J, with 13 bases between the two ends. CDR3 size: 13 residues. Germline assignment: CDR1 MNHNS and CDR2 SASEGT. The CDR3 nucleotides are TGTGCCAGCTGCCAGGCTGGCGCCTACGAGCAGTACTTC. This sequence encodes CASCQAGAYEQYF.

For the CDR3, the DNA is TGCGCCAGCTCCCAGGCTAGCGGGTCCTATGGGCAAGAGACCCAGTACTTC. It codes for CASSQASGSYGQETQYF. J is TRBJ2-5 and V is TRBV5-1; 8 positions agree with TRBD2. Germline trimming cut 7 bases from V and 2 bases from J; bases unmatched to any gene: 16. The germline gives CDR1 SGHRS, CDR2 YFSETQ. CDR3 size: 17 residues.

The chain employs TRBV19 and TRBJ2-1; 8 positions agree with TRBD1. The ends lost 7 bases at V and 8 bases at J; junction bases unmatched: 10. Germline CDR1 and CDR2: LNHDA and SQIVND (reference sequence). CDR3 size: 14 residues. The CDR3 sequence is CASTDRGTMDEQFF. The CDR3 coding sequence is TGTGCCAGTACCGACAGGGGTACAATGGATGAGCAGTTCTTC. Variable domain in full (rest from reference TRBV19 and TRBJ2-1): DGGITQSPKYLFRKEGQNVTLSCEQNLNHDAMYWYRQDPGQGLRLIYYSQIVNDFQKGDIAEGYSVSREKKESFPLTVTSAQKNPTAFYLCASTDRGTMDEQFFGPGTRLTVL.

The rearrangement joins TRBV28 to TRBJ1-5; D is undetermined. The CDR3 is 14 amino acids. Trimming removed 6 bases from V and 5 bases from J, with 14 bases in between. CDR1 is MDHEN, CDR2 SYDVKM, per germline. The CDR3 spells CASSPVRDYQPQHF. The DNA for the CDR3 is TGTGCCAGCAGCCCGGTTAGAGATTATCAGCCCCAGCATTTT.

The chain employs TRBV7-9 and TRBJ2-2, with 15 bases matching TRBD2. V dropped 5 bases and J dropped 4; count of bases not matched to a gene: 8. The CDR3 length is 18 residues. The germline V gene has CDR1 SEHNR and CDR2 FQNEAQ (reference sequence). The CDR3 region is CASSAGLAGGRATGELFF. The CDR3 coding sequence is TGTGCCAGCAGCGCCGGACTAGCGGGGGGGCGGGCCACCGGGGAGCTGTTTTTT.

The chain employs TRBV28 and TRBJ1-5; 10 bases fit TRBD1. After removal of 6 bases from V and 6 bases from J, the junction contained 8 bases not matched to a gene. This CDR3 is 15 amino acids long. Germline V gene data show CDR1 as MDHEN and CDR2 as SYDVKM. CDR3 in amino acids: CASRETGGLGQPQHF. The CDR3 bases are TGTGCCAGCAGGGAGACAGGGGGCTTGGGTCAGCCCCAGCATTTT.

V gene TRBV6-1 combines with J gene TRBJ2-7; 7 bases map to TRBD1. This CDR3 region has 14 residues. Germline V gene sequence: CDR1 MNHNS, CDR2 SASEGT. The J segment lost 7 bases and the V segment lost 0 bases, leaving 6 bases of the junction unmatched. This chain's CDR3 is CASSEALPGGEQYF. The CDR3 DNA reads TGTGCCAGCAGTGAAGCGCTTCCAGGGGGAGAGCAGTACTTC.

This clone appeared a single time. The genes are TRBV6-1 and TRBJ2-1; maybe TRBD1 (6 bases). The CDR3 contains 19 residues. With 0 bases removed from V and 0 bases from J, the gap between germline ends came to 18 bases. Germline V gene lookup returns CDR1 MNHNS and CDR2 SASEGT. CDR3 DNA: TGTGCCAGCAGTGAAGCGGCTTTGGGGACAAGGGGCTCCTACAATGAGCAGTTCTTC. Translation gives CASSEAALGTRGSYNEQFF.

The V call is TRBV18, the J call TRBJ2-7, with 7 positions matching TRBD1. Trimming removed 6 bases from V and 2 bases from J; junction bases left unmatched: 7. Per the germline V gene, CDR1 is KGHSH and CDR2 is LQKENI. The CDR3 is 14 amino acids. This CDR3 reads CASSLGTATYEQYF. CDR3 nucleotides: TGTGCCAGCTCGCTCGGGACAGCAACCTACGAGCAGTACTTC.

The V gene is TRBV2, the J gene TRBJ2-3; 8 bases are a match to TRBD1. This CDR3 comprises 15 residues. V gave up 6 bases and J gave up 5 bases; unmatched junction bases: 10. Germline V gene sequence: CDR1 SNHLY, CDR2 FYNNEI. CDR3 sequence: CASRQYRGSGDTQYF. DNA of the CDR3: TGTGCCAGCAGGCAATACAGGGGGTCTGGAGATACGCAGTATTTT. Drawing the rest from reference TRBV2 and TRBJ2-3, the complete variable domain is EPEVTQTPSHQVTQMGQEVILRCVPISNHLYFYWYRQILGQKVEFLVSFYNNEISEKSEIFDDQFSVERPDGSNFTLKIRSTKLEDSAMYFCASRQYRGSGDTQYFGPGTRLTVL.

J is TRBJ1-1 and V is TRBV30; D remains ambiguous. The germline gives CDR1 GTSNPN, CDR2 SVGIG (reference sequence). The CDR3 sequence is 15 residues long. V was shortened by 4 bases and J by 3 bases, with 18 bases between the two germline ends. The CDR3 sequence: CAWTGLGYRDTEAFF. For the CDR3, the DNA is TGTGCCTGGACGGGTCTGGGTTATCGGGACACTGAAGCTTTCTTT. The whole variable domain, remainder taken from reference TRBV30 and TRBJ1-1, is SQTIHQWPATLVQPVGSPLSLECTVEGTSNPNLYWYRQAAGRGLQLLFYSVGIGQISSEVPQNLSASRPQDRQFILSSKKLLLSDSGFYLCAWTGLGYRDTEAFFGQGTRLTVV.

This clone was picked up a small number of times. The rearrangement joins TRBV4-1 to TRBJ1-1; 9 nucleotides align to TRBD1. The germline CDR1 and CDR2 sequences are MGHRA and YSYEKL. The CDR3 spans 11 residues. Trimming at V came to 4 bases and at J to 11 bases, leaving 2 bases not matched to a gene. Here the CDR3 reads CASSRDRVAFF. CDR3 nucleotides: TGCGCCAGCAGCCGGGACAGGGTCGCTTTCTTT.

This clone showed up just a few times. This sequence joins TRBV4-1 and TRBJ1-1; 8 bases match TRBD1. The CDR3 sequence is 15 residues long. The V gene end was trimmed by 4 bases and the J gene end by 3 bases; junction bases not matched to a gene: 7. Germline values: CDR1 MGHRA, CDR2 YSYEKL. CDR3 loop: CASSLWTGSDTEAFF. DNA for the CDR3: TGCGCCAGCAGCCTATGGACAGGGAGCGACACTGAAGCTTTCTTT.

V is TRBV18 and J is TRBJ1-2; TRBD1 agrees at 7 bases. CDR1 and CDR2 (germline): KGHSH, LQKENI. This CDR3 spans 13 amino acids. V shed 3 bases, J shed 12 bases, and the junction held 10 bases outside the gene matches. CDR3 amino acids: CASSPKGGRPHTF. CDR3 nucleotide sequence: TGTGCCAGCTCACCGAAAGGGGGCCGTCCACACACCTTC.

Here the CDR3 DNA reads TGTGCCAGCAGGATAGAGACAGGGATCGGCGGGGAGCTGTTTTTT. Protein sequence: CASRIETGIGGELFF. The V gene is TRBV28, the J gene TRBJ2-2; 7 bases align to TRBD1. CDR1 MDHEN and CDR2 SYDVKM come from the germline V gene. Trimming took 6 bases from V and 7 from J; bases not matched to a gene: 11. The CDR3 loop spans 15 amino acids.

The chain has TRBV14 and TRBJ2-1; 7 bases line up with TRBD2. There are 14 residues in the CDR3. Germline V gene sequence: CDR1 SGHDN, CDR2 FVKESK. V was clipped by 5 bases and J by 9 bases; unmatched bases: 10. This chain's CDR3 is CASSVLAGVVEQFF. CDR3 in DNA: TGTGCCAGCAGCGTTTTGGCGGGGGTTGTTGAGCAGTTCTTC.

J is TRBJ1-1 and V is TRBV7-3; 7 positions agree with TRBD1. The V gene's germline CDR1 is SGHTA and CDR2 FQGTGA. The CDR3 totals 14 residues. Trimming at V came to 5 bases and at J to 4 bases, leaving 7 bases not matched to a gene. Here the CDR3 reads CASSRDSGTTEAFF. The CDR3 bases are TGTGCCAGCAGCCGGGACAGCGGTACCACTGAAGCTTTCTTT.

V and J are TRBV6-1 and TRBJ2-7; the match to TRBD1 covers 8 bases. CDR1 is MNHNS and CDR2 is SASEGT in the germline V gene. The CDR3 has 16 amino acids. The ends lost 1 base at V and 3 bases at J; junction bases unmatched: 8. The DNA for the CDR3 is TGTGCCAGCAGTGAAGGCTTCCAGGGGGCGCTCTACGAGCAGTACTTC. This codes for CASSEGFQGALYEQYF.

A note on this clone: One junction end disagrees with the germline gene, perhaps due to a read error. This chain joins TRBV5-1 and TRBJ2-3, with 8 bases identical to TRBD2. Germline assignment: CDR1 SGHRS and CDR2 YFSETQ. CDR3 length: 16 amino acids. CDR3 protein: CASGFGRGRGTDTQYF. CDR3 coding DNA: TGCGCCAGCGGCTTCGGGAGGGGGAGAGGCACAGATACGCAGTATTTT.

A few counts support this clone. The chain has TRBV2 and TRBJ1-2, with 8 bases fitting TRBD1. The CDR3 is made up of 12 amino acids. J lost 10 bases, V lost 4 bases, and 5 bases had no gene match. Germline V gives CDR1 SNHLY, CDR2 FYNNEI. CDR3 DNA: TGTGCCAGCAGTGCCGGCCAGGGGGCCTACACCTTC. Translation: CASSAGQGAYTF.

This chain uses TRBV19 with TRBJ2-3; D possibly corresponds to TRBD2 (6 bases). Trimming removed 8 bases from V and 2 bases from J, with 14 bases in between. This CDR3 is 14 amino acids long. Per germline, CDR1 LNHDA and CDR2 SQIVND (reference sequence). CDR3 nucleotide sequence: TGTGCCAGTGGAGGGGTAAGGGCCACAGATACGCAGTATTTT. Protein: CASGGVRATDTQYF.

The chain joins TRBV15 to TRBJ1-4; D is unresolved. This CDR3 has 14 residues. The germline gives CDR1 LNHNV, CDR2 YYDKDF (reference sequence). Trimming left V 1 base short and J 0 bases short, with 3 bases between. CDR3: CATSRATTNEKLFF. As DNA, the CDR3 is TGTGCCACCAGCAGAGCTACAACTAATGAAAAACTGTTTTTT.

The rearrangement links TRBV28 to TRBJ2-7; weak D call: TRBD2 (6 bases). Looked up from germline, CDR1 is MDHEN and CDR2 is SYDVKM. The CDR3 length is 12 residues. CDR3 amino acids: CGTASVANEQYF. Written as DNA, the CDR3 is TGTGGGACGGCTAGCGTTGCCAACGAGCAGTACTTC.

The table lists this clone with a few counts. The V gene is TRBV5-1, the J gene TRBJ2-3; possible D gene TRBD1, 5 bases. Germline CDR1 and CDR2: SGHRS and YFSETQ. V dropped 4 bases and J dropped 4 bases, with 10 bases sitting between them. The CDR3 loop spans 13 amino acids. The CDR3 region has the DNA TGCGCCAGCAGCACGACAGCCCCAGATACGCAGTATTTT. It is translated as CASSTTAPDTQYF.